The 17 T cell receptor beta chains below come from one sample, sequenced in a study of vaccination and CD4 T cells after COVID-19 (dated by TCRdb to the early 2020s). Antigen specificity for these receptors is unknown. The library relied on PCR. Sequencing used an Illumina iSeq 100. At the Johns Hopkins FTIC core, DNA from the cultured CD4+ T cells underwent TCR sequencing with the Oncomine TCR Beta short-read assay. In TCRdb, the public reads were trimmed at Q25 with fastp and aligned with MiXCR, with productive beta chains retained. Entries that share a CDR3 protein sequence are merged under the most common genes and DNA. In all, the sample holds roughly 10,000 distinct CDR3 sequences, and under 50% of those were seen once. The top ten clones comprise 29% of the sample. What this sample's treatment or condition label stands for: roughly ten-day PBMC culture with coronavirus spike peptide pools or control peptides (ViraFEST assay).

Sequencing was carried out using CD4+ T cells from blood, cultured in vitro. The receptors were sampled from a human donor who had recovered from COVID-19.

This rearrangement joins TRBV12-3 or TRBV12-4 to TRBJ1-1; D unresolved. The CDR3 is made up of 14 amino acids. The V and J ends lost 7 bases and 1 base respectively, with 13 bases between them. The CDR3 DNA sequence: TGTGCCAGCACCCTAGCTAACCCGAACACTGAAGCTTTCTTT. Its translation is CASTLANPNTEAFF.

This clonotype has a handful of counts. The rearrangement uses TRBV6-1 and TRBJ2-3; the D gene is possibly TRBD2 (6 bases). This CDR3 spans 15 amino acids. V lost 2 bases and J 0 bases, leaving 9 bases between the germline ends. Germline values: CDR1 MNHNS, CDR2 SASEGT. As DNA, the CDR3 is TGTGCCAGCAGTGAAATCCGGGAGAGCACAGATACGCAGTATTTT. Translation: CASSEIRESTDTQYF.

The genes are TRBV5-1 and TRBJ1-6, with TRBD1 identical over 7 bases. V lost 2 bases, J lost 0 bases, and 11 bases stayed unmatched. CDR1 and CDR2 from the germline V gene are SGHRS and YFSETQ. The length of the CDR3 is 19 residues. CDR3 in amino acids: CASSFRGDVGSSYNSPLHF. In DNA, the CDR3 is TGCGCCAGCAGCTTCAGGGGGGACGTCGGCAGCTCCTATAATTCACCCCTCCACTTT.

This clonotype turned up a few times. CDR3 nucleotide sequence: TGCAGTGCTGCCCGAGATGGAGGGGCGACCCAGTACTTC. Amino acids: CSAARDGGATQYF. This sequence joins TRBV20-1 and TRBJ2-5; D is perhaps TRBD2 (6 bases). Germline CDR1 is DFQATT and CDR2 is SNEGSKA (reference sequence). V lost 5 bases and J 7 bases, leaving 17 bases between the germline ends. The CDR3 runs to 13 residues.

V and J are TRBV10-1 and TRBJ2-7, with D perhaps TRBD1 (6 bases). V dropped 4 bases and J dropped 2 bases, with 9 bases sitting between them. Germline assignment: CDR1 WNHNN and CDR2 SYGVQD (reference sequence). The CDR3 sequence is 13 residues long. For the CDR3, the DNA is TGCGCCAGCAGTGGGCAGGGGACCTACGAGCAGTACTTC. This translates into CASSGQGTYEQYF.

The DNA for the CDR3 is TGTGCCAGCAGTCGACGGACAGGGGAGGGGTATAGCAATCAGCCCCAGCATTTT. Protein sequence: CASSRRTGEGYSNQPQHF. The V and J genes are TRBV6-1 and TRBJ1-5; the match to TRBD1 covers 9 bases. V dropped 5 bases and J dropped 0; count of bases not matched to a gene: 11. CDR1 and CDR2 (germline): MNHNS, SASEGT. The CDR3 length is 18 residues.

The chain has TRBV27 and TRBJ1-5; D gene unclear. CDR3 length equals 15 residues. The ends were cut back, 2 bases at V and 3 bases at J, with 11 bases in the middle. Germline V gene lookup returns CDR1 MNHEY and CDR2 SMNVEV (reference sequence). DNA of the CDR3: TGTGCCAGCAGTTTAGAGGGTCTAGACAATCAGCCCCAGCATTTT. Translation: CASSLEGLDNQPQHF.

The rearrangement joins TRBV10-2 to TRBJ2-2; D ambiguous. Looked up from germline, CDR1 is WSHSY and CDR2 is SAAADI. CDR3 length: 15 residues. Trimming pared 3 bases from V and 0 bases from J, leaving 8 bases between. This CDR3 reads CASSDNRTNTGELFF. The CDR3 DNA is TGCGCCAGCAGTGACAACAGAACGAACACCGGGGAGCTGTTTTTT.

The chain recombines TRBV12-3 or TRBV12-4 with TRBJ1-1, with TRBD1 as a possible D gene (6 bases). V gave up 5 bases and J gave up 6 bases, with 16 bases separating them. The CDR3 is made up of 14 amino acids. The CDR3 protein is CASSTYRVRAEAFF. CDR3 DNA sequence: TGTGCCAGCAGTACCTACAGGGTGAGGGCTGAAGCTTTCTTT.

This clonotype occurred a few times. This rearrangement joins TRBV24-1 to TRBJ2-1, with TRBD1 matching over 7 bases. Germline values: CDR1 KGHDR, CDR2 SFDVKD. V lost 2 bases to trimming and J lost 8 bases; unmatched junction nucleotides: 5. This CDR3 contains 14 residues. CDR3 nucleotide sequence: TGTGCCACCAGTGATTCGTTAGGGGGCGATGAGCAGTTCTTC. Translated: CATSDSLGGDEQFF.

A few counts support this clonotype. The chain links TRBV6-5 to TRBJ1-6, with 7 bases identical to TRBD1. V lost 0 bases, J lost 0 bases, and 5 bases stayed unmatched. The CDR3 spans 18 residues. Germline V gene data show CDR1 as MNHEY and CDR2 as SVGAGI. CDR3 DNA sequence: TGTGCCAGCAGTTACTCGGGCAGGGGGAACTCCTATAATTCACCCCTCCACTTT. This translates into CASSYSGRGNSYNSPLHF.

This clonotype was detected a few times. The J gene is TRBJ1-1, the V gene TRBV7-9; D unclear. CDR1 and CDR2 (germline): SEHNR, FQNEAQ (reference sequence). This CDR3 comprises 14 residues. V lost 2 bases, J lost 1 base, and 8 bases lay in between. CDR3 DNA: TGTGCCAGCAGCTTAATGCGTGGGAACACTGAAGCTTTCTTT. Amino acids: CASSLMRGNTEAFF.

This chain links TRBV20-1 with TRBJ2-2; no reliable D call. V was shortened by 4 bases and J by 5 bases, with 8 bases between the two germline ends. CDR1 is DFQATT, CDR2 SNEGSKA, per germline (reference sequence). This CDR3 is 12 amino acids long. The CDR3 nucleotides are TGCAGTGCTATGTTAACAACCGGGGAGCTGTTTTTT. Amino acid sequence: CSAMLTTGELFF.

The gene calls are TRBV27 and TRBJ2-1; the match to TRBD2 covers 8 bases. There are 15 residues in the CDR3. Germline V gene sequence: CDR1 MNHEY, CDR2 SMNVEV (reference sequence). With V trimmed by 5 bases and J by 3 bases, 6 bases remained unmatched. CDR3 in amino acids: CASSAGAGVYNEQFF. DNA of the CDR3: TGTGCCAGCAGTGCCGGAGCGGGAGTCTACAATGAGCAGTTCTTC.

The rearrangement links TRBV6-2 or TRBV6-3 to TRBJ1-1; TRBD1 is a possible D gene (6 bases). The CDR3 totals 13 residues. The V end was cut by 7 bases, the J end by 5 bases, with 14 bases between. The germline V gene encodes CDR1 MNHEY and CDR2 SVGEGT. CDR3 sequence: CASTRGGWTEAFF. In DNA, the CDR3 is TGTGCCAGCACTAGAGGGGGTTGGACTGAAGCTTTCTTT.

This clonotype turned up a few times. One junction end disagrees with the germline gene, perhaps due to a read error. The chain employs TRBV19 and TRBJ1-5, with unresolved D. The CDR3 is made up of 13 amino acids. Germline V gene lookup returns CDR1 LNHDA and CDR2 SQIVND (reference sequence). CDR3 protein: CVSGVDLNQPQHF. Here the CDR3 DNA reads TGTGTCAGTGGGGTAGACCTTAATCAGCCCCAGCATTTT.

The chain employs TRBV20-1 and TRBJ2-2; 7 bases agree with TRBD1. Trimming took 6 bases from V and 0 from J; bases not matched to a gene: 4. Germline-derived CDR1 and CDR2 are DFQATT and SNEGSKA (reference sequence). The CDR3 has 14 residues. The CDR3 nucleotides are TGCAGTGCACCAGGGACAGCGAACACCGGGGAGCTGTTTTTT. It is translated as CSAPGTANTGELFF.